The sequence of this T cell receptor (beta chain) was determined in a study of early stage breast cancer tumors (dated by TCRdb to the late 2010s). For the study in its entirety: Of the roughly 15 invasive breast tumors, about 13 were found to be estrogen receptor-positive, progesterone receptor-positive and HER2-negative. Of the roughly 12 ER+/PR+/HER2- tumors, eight were classified as invasive ductal carcinomas and four as invasive lobular carcinomas. On average, each sample had roughly 9.5-fold read coverage. The samples as a whole yielded under 3,500,000 detected templates, corresponding to 850,000 to 1,400,000 unique clonotypes. Study-wide conclusions, independent of this receptor: Chain pairing and functional markers such as CD4, CD8 and FOXP3 were missed by bulk genomic DNA sequencing of unsorted cells. Compared with adjacent normal breast tissue, tumors had higher clonality and roughly 2.5-fold greater T cell density. Because the cohort was small, a breakdown by tumor subtype could not be done. Repertoires from blood and normal breast were more alike than repertoires from blood and tumor, and in about 90% of the 16 patients, comparing each tissue with blood separated tumor from normal. Enriched TCRB sequences shared across patients were found to be mostly commonly generated sequences that were unlikely to play an important role in the tumor microenvironment.

The germline V gene sets CDR1 to SGHRS and CDR2 to YFSETQ. The CDR3 covers 11 residues, taking in both the cysteine and the phenylalanine. Kept here is only the CDR3 DNA, which spans 33 bases and is read in frame from base 1. The V and J ends are trimmed by 4 bases and 1 base, leaving 2 bases between them. The study profiled bulk TCR beta-chain repertoires in matched peripheral blood, tumor and adjacent normal breast tissue taken from roughly 17 patients with early-stage breast cancer. Before surgery, about 4.5-10 mL of whole blood was collected in EDTA tubes and processed within 2 hours. Ficoll-Paque centrifugation in SepMate-50 tubes was used to isolate peripheral blood mononuclear cells. For storage in liquid nitrogen, PBMCs were cryopreserved as aliquots of about 2 to 4 million cells in around 90% FBS with roughly 10% DMSO. The Qiagen AllPrep DNA/RNA Mini kit was used for genomic DNA extraction.

There are a few counts of this clone. Its target antigen remains unknown. No base-level quality is on record; no much larger clone is a single base apart. This sample also contains other DNA sequences that code for the same CDR3. Each sample was amplified in two independent genomic DNA replicates, using 0.5 ug for blood and approximately 1.6 ug for tumor or normal breast. Following the manufacturer's instructions, the ImmunoSeq Intro kit was used to carry out TCRB sequencing on genomic DNA. The multiplex PCR ran for 30 to 35 cycles using proprietary primers and spike-in control sequences for absolute quantification. Single-end 150-bp reads were used to sequence an 87-bp fragment spanning the CDR3 plus the flanking V and J genes. Each lane of an Illumina MiSeq running version 3.0 chemistry carried seven multiplexed samples, with two replicates apiece. The authors' analysis ran thus. The vendor's proprietary pipeline handled the raw data processing, merging both replicates into a single result for each sample. To define clonotypes, the study grouped productive rearrangements that shared the V-gene family, CDR3 amino acid sequence and J-gene segment. Clonality was calculated as 1 minus the normalized Shannon entropy (Pielou evenness) of TCRB abundances. To estimate T cell density, the total number of templates was divided by the number of input cells, which was inferred from the amount of DNA input. Total repertoire diversity and clonality were estimated with Recon using default parameters. A clonotype counted as tumor-enriched if its abundance in tumor exceeded 0.1% and was at least 32-fold higher than its abundance in normal breast. The source is immuneACCESS, and TCRdb retained only in-frame sequences with V and J called. Part of the clones is not carried over; for the studies checked, unresolved V genes explain less than half of this, and the remainder is unexplained. V and J calls and clone size are given by that table; D and trimming were obtained from the DNA. Present in this sample are roughly 56,000 clones, roughly 80% of which were seen just once. The ten largest account for more than 3% of the sample.

Rearrangement joined TRBV5-1 to TRBJ1-1, with no reliable assignment of the D segment. This TCR was sampled from a person between 30 and 45 years old with breast cancer. Sequenced sample: blood. The nucleotide sequence reads TGCGCCAGCAGCAAGAACACTGAAGCTTTCTTT. Translated, this is CASSKNTEAFF. The CDR3, completed at both ends by the reference TRBV5-1 and TRBJ1-1 genes, gives the full variable domain KAGVTQTPRYLIKTRGQQVTLSCSPISGHRSVSWYQQTPGQGLQFLFEYFSETQRNKGNFPGRFSGRQFSNSRSEMNVSTLELGDSALYLCASSKNTEAFFGQGTRLTVV.